This TCR beta chain is drawn from a study of CD8 T cells in ankylosing spondylitis. General study results and limits: Reportedly, significant enrichment of disease-linked clones occurred in matched ankylosing spondylitis synovial fluid. Disease-linked clones proved CD8+ and comparatively uncommon in peripheral blood. Seemingly distinctive of ankylosing spondylitis blood was a TCR beta motif formed by eight highly homologous variants.

This clonotype was detected many times. Its antigen is currently unknown. Quantitative 5'-RACE with molecular barcodes was used to make the TCR beta libraries. TCRdb used MiXCR to reprocess the 5' RACE reads, holding one entry per CDR3 protein. The sample lists some 87,000 distinct CDR3 sequences, roughly 9.6% seen once, with over 4.5% in the top ten. The sequenced sample was blood, either unsorted or a sorted T cell fraction (not recorded which). The sequence came from a male donor with ankylosing spondylitis or in good health (not recorded which).

Written as DNA, the CDR3 is TGTGCCAGCAGTTCCCGAGCGGGACGCTCCTACAATGAGCAGTTCTTC. Protein: CASSSRAGRSYNEQFF. This chain connects TRBV6-5 to TRBJ2-1; 7 positions agree with TRBD2. This CDR3 is built from 16 residues. V trimming: 4 bases; J trimming: 0 bases; junction bases outside the gene matches: 6. Germline-derived CDR1 and CDR2 are MNHEY and SVGAGI.